The 3 T cell receptor beta chains presented below share a single source sample, sequenced in a study of beta chain features in type 1 diabetes. Expressed TCRB transcripts were sequenced because the isolated RNA had all been reverse transcribed beforehand. Clones were sequenced by immunoSEQ multiplex PCR, and TCRdb holds only the in-frame ones, with some missing. The profile shows about 200,000 clones, 9.5% to 13% of them singletons. The sequenced sample consisted of central memory CD4+ T cells from blood. The receptors originated from a man aged 18 to 30 in good health.

The rearrangement links TRBV6-6 to TRBJ2-7; 8 bases match TRBD1. Germline CDR1 MNHNY, CDR2 SVGAGI (reference sequence). Losses at the gene ends were 6 bases for V and 3 bases for J; bases not matched to a gene: 10. This CDR3 has 15 amino acids. The CDR3 nucleotides read TGTGCCAGCAGGGAGTCCCGGGACAGGCACTACGAGCAGTACTTC. Protein sequence: CASRESRDRHYEQYF.

This clone showed up many times. V usage is TRBV14 and J usage is TRBJ2-1; D ambiguous. V was clipped by 1 base and J by 5 bases, with 6 bases between them. Germline lookup yields CDR1 SGHDN and CDR2 FVKESK. The length of the CDR3 is 13 residues. The CDR3 region is CASSQGGNNEQFF. For the CDR3, the DNA is TGTGCCAGCAGCCAAGGTGGGAACAATGAGCAGTTCTTC.

In its sample, this clone was seen a few times. The chain is built from TRBV5-1 and TRBJ2-5; a possible D gene is TRBD2 (6 bases). Germline CDR1 SGHRS, CDR2 YFSETQ. This CDR3 has 13 amino acids. V lost 4 bases and J 4 bases, leaving 11 bases between the germline ends. CDR3 in DNA: TGCGCCAGCAGCGCGACGGAGGGAGAGACCCAGTACTTC. Its protein product is CASSATEGETQYF.